This T cell receptor beta chain was sequenced during a study of circulating and synovial CD4+ cells in juvenile arthritis (dated by TCRdb to 2014 to 2015). About the full investigation: Within each patient, the study compared the TCRbeta CDR3 repertoires of three groups: circulating HLA-DR+ CD4 T cells, bulk blood CD4 T cells, and synovial CD4 T cells. The goal of repertoire sequencing was to confirm that a circulating synovial-like CD4 T cell subset was enriched in synovial clonotypes. General study outcomes and caveats: Circulating pathogenic-like lymphocytes clustered together with synovial T cells, and compared with bulk blood, the circulating pathogenic-like lymphocytes shared a substantially higher fraction of CDR3 sequences with synovium. No difference between circulating pathogenic-like lymphocytes and bulk blood T cells was detected by traditional Vbeta family usage analysis. Lower diversity was observed in synovial and circulating pathogenic-like lymphocyte repertoires than in bulk blood CD4 repertoires, and some CPL samples were found to be as oligoclonal as synovium. Because overlap with synovium rose as sequencing depth increased, the measured fractions of shared clonotypes likely underestimated the overlap of the full repertoire. CPL and bulk blood CD4 samples differed in T cell genome counts by at least an order of magnitude, so sample-size effects were addressed.

The sequenced samples came from patients who had active juvenile idiopathic arthritis. For each patient, the circulating pathogenic-like lymphocytes came from less than 10 mL of blood. Circulating pathogenic-like lymphocytes were isolated from peripheral blood mononuclear cells by sorting HLA-DR+CD14-CD3+CD4+CD25low/- cells. Right after thawing, the cells went straight into sorting, and Live/Dead Fixable Near-IR Stain was used to exclude dead cells. HLA-DR was selected as the sorting marker because HLA-DR is a surface protein that apparently lacks signalling activity in T cells. Library method: the immunoSEQ multiplex PCR assay. TCRbeta CDR3 sequencing was carried out by an external provider as a commercial service. In the original analysis: The analyses used productive nucleotide sequences together with amino acid sequences obtained by in silico translation. Diversity was measured with Renyi entropy across alpha values, using the median of 200 repeated subsamples to equalise sample size. The distance between each pair of repertoires was calculated as one minus the Chao-modified Jaccard index, which corrects for under-sampling, and this distance was used for clustering. Frequency-weighted overlap with synovial clonotypes was calculated over 200 sample sizes with 200 draws without replacement at each size, and the overlap was reported at the size of the smaller sample. In TCRdb, the immuneACCESS table is reduced to in-frame sequences with V and J assigned. These tables do not hold every clone; where another copy was compared, an unresolved V gene accounts for under half, and the others remain unexplained. D and trimming come from the DNA, and the V and J calls and clone size come from that table. The sample records roughly 2,200 clones, around 90% of which are singletons. Around 2% of the sample lies in the top ten.

On this clone itself: What this receptor recognizes is not known. The record has no base qualities; no much larger clone is one base away.

From the cysteine up to the phenylalanine, the CDR3 has a length of 14 residues. The sequence is cut down to CDR3 DNA, 42 bases in frame from base 1. The CDR1 and CDR2 encoded by the germline V gene (reference sequence) are SEHNR and FQNEAQ. V loses 9 bases, J loses 5 bases, and the germline ends lie 19 bases apart. Material for sequencing was HLA-DR+ CD4+ T cells from blood. Taken with the paper, the label for cell subset or site translates to: circulating pathogenic-like lymphocytes, sorted as HLA-DR+CD14-CD3+CD4+CD25low/- blood T cells. This TCR came from a human donor with juvenile idiopathic arthritis. The chain is made from TRBV7-9 and TRBJ2-5, with TRBD2 as a weak D call on 5 bases. The DNA sequence is given as TGTGCCAGAACGAGGAAGAGGGTAATCGAGACCCAGTACTTC. It is translated as CARTRKRVIETQYF.